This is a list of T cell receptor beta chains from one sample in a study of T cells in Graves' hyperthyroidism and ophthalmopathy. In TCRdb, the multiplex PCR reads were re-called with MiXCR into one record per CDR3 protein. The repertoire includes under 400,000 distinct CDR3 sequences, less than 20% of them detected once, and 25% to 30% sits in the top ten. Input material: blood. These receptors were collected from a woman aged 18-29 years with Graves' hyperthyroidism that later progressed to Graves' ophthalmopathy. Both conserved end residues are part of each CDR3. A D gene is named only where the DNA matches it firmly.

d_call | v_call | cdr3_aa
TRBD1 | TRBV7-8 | CASSSGGGEQYF
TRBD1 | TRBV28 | CASSFGQGSYNEQFF
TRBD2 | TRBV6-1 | CASSGGTSGYNEQFF
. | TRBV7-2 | CASSPSGDTNTGELFF
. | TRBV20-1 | CSARSGAGSYNEQFF
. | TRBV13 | CASSLLRGEQFF
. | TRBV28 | CASSQGAYNEQFF
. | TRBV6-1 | CASLVWGNYGYTF
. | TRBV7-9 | CASSPGGINSPLHF
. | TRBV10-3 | CAISESGLPNTGELFF
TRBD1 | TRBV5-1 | CASRDRGREKLFF
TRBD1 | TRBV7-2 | CASSLDGQGGPPLHF
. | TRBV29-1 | CSVEVGYEQYF
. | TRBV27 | CACSRGYNEQFF
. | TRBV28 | CASSRRPQETQYF
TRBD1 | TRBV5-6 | CASSLVGDRNTEAFF
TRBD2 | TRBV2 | CASNRPGLAGRETQYF
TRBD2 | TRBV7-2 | CASTIGTINEQFF
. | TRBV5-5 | CASSRMGDNTEAFF
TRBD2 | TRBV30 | CAWNGLAGNEQFF
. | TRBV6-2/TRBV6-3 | CASSNSRLGSGVSPLHF
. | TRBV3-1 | CASSQGTVTQETQYF
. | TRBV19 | CASSSTQGLPGANVLTF
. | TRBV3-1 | CASSQGRGSEQYF
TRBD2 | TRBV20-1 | CSASHKSGEGRTDTQYF
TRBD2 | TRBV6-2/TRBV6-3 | CASSISGRPDEQFF
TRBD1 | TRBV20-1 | CSARDRRQGAYEQYF
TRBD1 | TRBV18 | CASSPDRGRYTEAFF
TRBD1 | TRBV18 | CASSPPRQGATDTQYF
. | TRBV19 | CASSIVFTTGELFF
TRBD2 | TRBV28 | CASSLEWTSGSANYEQYF